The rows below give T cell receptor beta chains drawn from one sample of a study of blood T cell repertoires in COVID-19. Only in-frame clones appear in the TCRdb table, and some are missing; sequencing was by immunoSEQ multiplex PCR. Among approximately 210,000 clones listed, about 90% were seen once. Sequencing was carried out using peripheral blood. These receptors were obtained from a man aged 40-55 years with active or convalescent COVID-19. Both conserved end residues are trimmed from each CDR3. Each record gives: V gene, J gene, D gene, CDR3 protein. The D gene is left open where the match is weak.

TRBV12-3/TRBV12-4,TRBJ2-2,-,ASLMTGELF
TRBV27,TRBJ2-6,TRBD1,ASSLLGTVGKSGANVLT
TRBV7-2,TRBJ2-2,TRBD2,ASSLQAGGLTGELF
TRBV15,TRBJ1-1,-,ATSRDKGVKTEAF
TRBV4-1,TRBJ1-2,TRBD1,ASSQVQGERYGYT
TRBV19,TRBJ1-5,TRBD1,ASSMARGRVQPQH
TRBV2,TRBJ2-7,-,ASSEKLVSSYEQY
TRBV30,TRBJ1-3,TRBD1,AWSEGQVPGNTIY
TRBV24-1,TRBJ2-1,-,ATSGGQGHSSYNEQF
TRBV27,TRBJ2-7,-,ASAQGSYEQY
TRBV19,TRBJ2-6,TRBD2,ASTPVGLADSGANVLT
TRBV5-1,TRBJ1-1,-,ASSLDVQGKYTEAF
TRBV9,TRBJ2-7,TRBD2,ASSVAAGGGYEQY
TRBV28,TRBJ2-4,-,ASSLGSLAKNIQY